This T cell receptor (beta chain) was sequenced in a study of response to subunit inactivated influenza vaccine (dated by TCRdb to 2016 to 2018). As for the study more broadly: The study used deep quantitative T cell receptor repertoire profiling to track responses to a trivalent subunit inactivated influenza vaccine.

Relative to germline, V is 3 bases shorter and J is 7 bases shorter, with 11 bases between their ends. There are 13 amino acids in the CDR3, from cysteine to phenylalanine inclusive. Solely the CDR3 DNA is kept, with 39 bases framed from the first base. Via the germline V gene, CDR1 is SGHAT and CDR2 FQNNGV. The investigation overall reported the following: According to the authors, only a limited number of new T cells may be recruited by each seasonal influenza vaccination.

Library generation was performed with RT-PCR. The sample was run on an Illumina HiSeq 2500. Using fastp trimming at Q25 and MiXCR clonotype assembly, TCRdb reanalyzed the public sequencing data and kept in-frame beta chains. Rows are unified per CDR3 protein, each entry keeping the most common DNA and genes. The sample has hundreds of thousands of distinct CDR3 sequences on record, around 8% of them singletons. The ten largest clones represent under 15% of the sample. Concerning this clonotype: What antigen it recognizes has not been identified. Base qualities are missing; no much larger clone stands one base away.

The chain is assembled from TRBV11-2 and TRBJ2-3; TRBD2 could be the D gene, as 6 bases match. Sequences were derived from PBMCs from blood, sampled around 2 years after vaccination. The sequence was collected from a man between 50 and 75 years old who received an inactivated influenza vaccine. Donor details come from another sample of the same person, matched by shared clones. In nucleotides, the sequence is TGTGCCAGCAGCTTTCTCGGGAGTCATACGCAGTATTTT. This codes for CASSFLGSHTQYF.